These 3 T cell receptor beta chains share one sample of origin, sequenced in a study of OX40 agonist ivuxolimab in advanced cancers. Profiled with immunoSEQ multiplex PCR; TCRdb holds only in-frame clones, not every one. This sample has 95,000 to 100,000 clones; approximately 80% occur once, and the top ten carry more than 1.1%. The source was CD4+ or CD8+ T cells sorted from blood, collected in a trial of the OX40 agonist ivuxolimab. The source of these receptors is an adult with an advanced solid tumor such as melanoma, head and neck, liver or kidney cancer.

This rearrangement joins TRBV20-1 to TRBJ2-3, with D unresolved. Trimming removed 8 bases from V and 7 bases from J, with 10 bases in between. The CDR3 is 10 amino acids. Germline V lookup: CDR1 DFQATT, CDR2 SNEGSKA (reference sequence). The CDR3: CSFGVYTQYF. The CDR3 region has the DNA TGCAGTTTTGGCGTGTATACGCAGTATTTT.

V is TRBV5-5 and J is TRBJ1-1; tentative D call: TRBD1 (5 bases). The CDR3 is 14 residues long. V gave up 1 base and J gave up 4 bases, with 11 bases separating them. The germline V gene encodes CDR1 SGHKS and CDR2 YYEKEE (reference sequence). As DNA, the CDR3 is TGTGCCAGCAGCTTGAAGGGGCTTAGCACTGAAGCTTTCTTT. Residues: CASSLKGLSTEAFF.

The rearrangement joins TRBV6-5 to TRBJ2-7; TRBD1 agrees at 8 bases. J was trimmed by 3 bases and V by 6 bases; bases with no gene match: 10. Germline values: CDR1 MNHEY, CDR2 SVGAGI. The length of the CDR3 is 15 residues. As DNA, the CDR3 is TGTGCCAGCAGCCGGGGACAGGACCCCTTCTACGAGCAGTACTTC. Its protein is CASSRGQDPFYEQYF.